This T cell receptor (beta chain) is from a study of T cell responses to AZD1222 COVID-19 vaccine. Profiled with immunoSEQ multiplex PCR; TCRdb holds only in-frame clones, not every one. The data contain 66,000 or so clones, about four fifths of them singletons. The CDR3 contains 13 residues. The germline V and J ends were trimmed by 5 bases and 2 bases, with 9 bases remaining between them. The germline gives CDR1 SGHVS, CDR2 FNYEAQ. Sequencing was performed on peripheral blood, taken on day 0 of MenACWY control vaccination. The chain employs TRBV7-6 and TRBJ1-1; D is unresolved. This sequence was found in an adult in good health. The CDR3 here is CASSRRQNTEAFF. The CDR3 DNA is TGTGCCAGCAGCCGGAGACAAAACACTGAAGCTTTCTTT. Looking up the rest from reference TRBV7-6 and TRBJ1-1 gives the full variable domain: GAGVSQSPRYKVTKRGQDVALRCDPISGHVSLYWYRQALGQGPEFLTYFNYEAQQDKSGLPNDRFSAERPEGSISTLTIQRTEQRDSAMYRCASSRRQNTEAFFGQGTRLTVV.